These T cell receptor beta chains were read from a single sample in a study of T cells in Graves' hyperthyroidism and ophthalmopathy. TCRdb independently ran MiXCR on the multiplex PCR reads; one entry per CDR3 protein. The sample has about 350,000 distinct CDR3 sequences; around a sixth are singletons. The sequencing sample was made of blood. Receptors were obtained from a woman between 35 and 50 years old with Graves' ophthalmopathy. Both conserved end residues are trimmed from each CDR3. The order of the fields is V gene, J gene, CDR3 length, clone size, CDR3 protein. Part of the rows lack a size; the others show once, few, many or a class for expanded clones.

TRBV30,TRBJ1-1,11,many,AWSRGARAEAF
TRBV5-1,TRBJ1-2,11,few,ASSSQESYGYT
TRBV29-1,TRBJ1-1,12,many,SVEERTMNTEAF
TRBV7-3,TRBJ2-2,13,-,ASRTGLADTGELF
TRBV11-3,TRBJ2-5,14,many,ASSLGDRGRQETQY
TRBV6-2/TRBV6-3,TRBJ1-2,16,many,ASSYSKADTHLNYGYT
TRBV20-1,TRBJ2-7,16,many,SATPGLDSDHFNYEQY
TRBV7-2,TRBJ2-7,11,few,ASSLLQSYEQY
TRBV27,TRBJ2-5,14,-,ASSSRTGVLVETQY
TRBV6-5,TRBJ1-2,13,few,ASSSKPRGRDGYT
TRBV4-2,TRBJ2-7,12,many,ASSPGGGSYEQY
TRBV3-1,TRBJ2-5,12,many,ASSRTASGETQY
TRBV7-2,TRBJ2-2,13,-,ASSRDFSFTGELF
TRBV20-1,TRBJ2-5,13,-,SASTGTGNQETQY
TRBV20-1,TRBJ2-4,17,many,SARPPTAGVGGAKNIQY
TRBV27,TRBJ2-7,12,-,ASSLKGDYYEQY
TRBV15,TRBJ2-7,9,many,ATSRDGEQY
TRBV6-2/TRBV6-3,TRBJ2-5,12,many,ASSYQLVQETQY
TRBV5-1,TRBJ1-2,12,few,ASSLQGPDYGYT
TRBV30,TRBJ2-7,9,-,AWTSGYEQY
TRBV19,TRBJ1-2,11,-,ANRGQLNYGYT
TRBV19,TRBJ1-5,12,many,ASSLPGRNQPQH